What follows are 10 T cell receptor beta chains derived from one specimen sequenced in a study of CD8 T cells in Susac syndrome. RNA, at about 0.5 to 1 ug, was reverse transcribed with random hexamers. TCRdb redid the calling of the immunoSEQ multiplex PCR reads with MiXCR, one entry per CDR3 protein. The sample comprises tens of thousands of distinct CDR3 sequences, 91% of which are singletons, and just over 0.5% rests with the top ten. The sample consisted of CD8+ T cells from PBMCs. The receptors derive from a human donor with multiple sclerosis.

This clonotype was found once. The CDR3 sequence: CASSLGWGRHNQPQHF. The DNA for the CDR3 is TGTGCCAGCAGTTTAGGTTGGGGACGGCACAATCAGCCCCAGCATTTT. The V call is TRBV28, the J call TRBJ1-5; the D gene is possibly TRBD1 (5 bases). Germline CDR1 and CDR2: MDHEN and SYDVKM. This CDR3 has 16 amino acids. The V and J ends lost 2 bases and 3 bases respectively, with 14 bases between them. The full variable domain, in which reference TRBV28 and TRBJ1-5 provide the parts outside the CDR3, is DVKVTQSSRYLVKRTGEKVFLECVQDMDHENMFWYRQDPGLGLRLIYFSYDVKMKEKGDIPEGYSVSREKKERFSLILESASTNQTSMYLCASSLGWGRHNQPQHFGDGTRLSIL.

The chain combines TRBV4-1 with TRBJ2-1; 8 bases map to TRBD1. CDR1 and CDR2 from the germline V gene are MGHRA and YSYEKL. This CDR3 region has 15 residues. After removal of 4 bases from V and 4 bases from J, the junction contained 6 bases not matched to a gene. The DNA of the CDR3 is TGCGCCAGCAGCCCGAGACAGGGGTCGTACAATGAGCAGTTCTTC. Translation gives CASSPRQGSYNEQFF.

CDR3 amino acids: CASSIAGTGTYEQYF. In DNA, the CDR3 is TGTGCCAGTAGTATAGCCGGGACAGGAACCTACGAGCAGTACTTC. This chain connects TRBV19 to TRBJ2-7, with TRBD1 matching 8 bases. CDR1 LNHDA and CDR2 SQIVND come from the germline V gene (reference sequence). The CDR3 has 15 residues. J gave up 2 bases and V 1 base, and 4 bases lay outside the gene matches.

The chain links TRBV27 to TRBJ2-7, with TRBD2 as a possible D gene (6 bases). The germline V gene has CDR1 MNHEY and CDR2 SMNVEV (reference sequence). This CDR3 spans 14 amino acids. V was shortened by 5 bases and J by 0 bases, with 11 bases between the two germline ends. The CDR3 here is CASSRDSPSYEQYF. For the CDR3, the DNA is TGTGCCAGCAGTCGGGACTCTCCCTCCTACGAGCAGTACTTC.

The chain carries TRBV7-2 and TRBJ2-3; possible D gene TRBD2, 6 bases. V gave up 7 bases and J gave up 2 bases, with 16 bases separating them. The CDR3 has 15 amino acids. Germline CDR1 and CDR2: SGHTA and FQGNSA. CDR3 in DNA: TGTGCCAGCACCCTGGGGGGTGTCTACACAGATACGCAGTATTTT. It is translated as CASTLGGVYTDTQYF.

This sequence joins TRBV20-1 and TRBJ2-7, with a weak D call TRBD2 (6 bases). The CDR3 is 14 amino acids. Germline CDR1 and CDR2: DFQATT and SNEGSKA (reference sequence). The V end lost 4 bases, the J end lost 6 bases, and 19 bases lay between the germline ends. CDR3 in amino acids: CSATRDSEGLEQYF. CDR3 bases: TGCAGTGCTACCAGGGACTCCGAGGGCCTCGAGCAGTACTTC.

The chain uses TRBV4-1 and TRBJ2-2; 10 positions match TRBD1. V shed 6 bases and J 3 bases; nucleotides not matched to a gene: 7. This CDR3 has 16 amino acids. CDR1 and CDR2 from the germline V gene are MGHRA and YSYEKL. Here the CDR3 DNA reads TGCGCCAGCAGTTTCGCCGGGACAGGGGACACCGGGGAGCTGTTTTTT. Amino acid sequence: CASSFAGTGDTGELFF.

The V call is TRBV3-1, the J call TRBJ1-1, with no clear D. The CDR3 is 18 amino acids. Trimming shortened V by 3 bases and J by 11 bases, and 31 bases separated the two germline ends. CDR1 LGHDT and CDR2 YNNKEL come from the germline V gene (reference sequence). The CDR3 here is CASSHNSRRVASGGSAFF. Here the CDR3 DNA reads TGTGCCAGCAGCCACAATTCGAGAAGGGTTGCTAGTGGTGGCTCGGCTTTCTTT.

CDR3 in amino acids: CASRLGGEGAYEQYF. CDR3 nucleotide sequence: TGTGCCAGCAGACTGGGGGGGGAGGGGGCATACGAGCAGTACTTC. This chain joins TRBV6-5 and TRBJ2-7; D may be TRBD1 or TRBD2 (7 bases each). The germline gives CDR1 MNHEY, CDR2 SVGAGI. V was pared by 6 bases and J by 4 bases, with 19 bases between. The CDR3 sequence is 15 residues long.

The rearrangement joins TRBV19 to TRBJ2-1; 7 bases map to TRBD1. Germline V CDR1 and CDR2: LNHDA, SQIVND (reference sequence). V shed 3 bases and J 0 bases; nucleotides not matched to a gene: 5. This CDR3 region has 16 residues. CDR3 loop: CASSMSGQLSYNEQFF. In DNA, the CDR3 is TGTGCCAGTAGTATGTCGGGACAGCTCTCCTACAATGAGCAGTTCTTC.